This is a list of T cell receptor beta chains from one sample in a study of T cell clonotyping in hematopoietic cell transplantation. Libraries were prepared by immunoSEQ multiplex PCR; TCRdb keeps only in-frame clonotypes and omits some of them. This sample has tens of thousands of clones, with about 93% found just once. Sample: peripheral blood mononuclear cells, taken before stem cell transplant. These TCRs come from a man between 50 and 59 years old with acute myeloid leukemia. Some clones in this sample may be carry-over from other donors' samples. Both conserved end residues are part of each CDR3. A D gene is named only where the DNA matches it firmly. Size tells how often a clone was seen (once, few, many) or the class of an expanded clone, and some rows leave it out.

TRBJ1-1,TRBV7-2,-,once,CASSLDGGLNTEAFF,TGTGCCAGCAGCTTAGACGGCGGACTGAACACTGAAGCTTTCTTT
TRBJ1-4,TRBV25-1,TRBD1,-,CASTPGGQGREKLFF,TGTGCCAGCACACCCGGGGGACAGGGGAGGGAAAAACTGTTTTTT
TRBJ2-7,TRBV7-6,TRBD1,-,CASSLIGTGSEQYF,TGTGCCAGCAGCTTAATTGGGACAGGCTCCGAGCAGTACTTC
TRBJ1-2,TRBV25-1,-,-,CASSKGQNNNYGYTF,TGTGCCAGTAGTAAAGGACAGAATAATAACTATGGCTACACCTTC
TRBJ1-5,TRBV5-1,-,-,CASSLEPGYSNQPQHF,TGCGCCAGCAGCTTGGAACCAGGGTATAGCAATCAGCCCCAGCATTTT
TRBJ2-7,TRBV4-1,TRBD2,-,CASSLVGLAGSDEQYF,TGCGCCAGCAGCCTAGTCGGACTAGCGGGAAGTGACGAGCAGTACTTC
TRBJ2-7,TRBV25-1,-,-,CATQNSYYEQYF,TGTGCCACACAGAACAGCTACTACGAGCAGTACTTC
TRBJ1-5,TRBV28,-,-,CASSGWVGQGGNQPQHF,TGTGCCAGCAGCGGATGGGTAGGTCAGGGCGGAAATCAGCCCCAGCATTTT
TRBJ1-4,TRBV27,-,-,CASSFRGANEKLFF,TGTGCCAGCAGTTTCCGGGGGGCTAATGAAAAACTGTTTTTT
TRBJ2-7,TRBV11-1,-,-,CASSLGRGGEQYF,TGTGCCAGCAGCTTAGGTCGGGGAGGCGAGCAGTACTTC
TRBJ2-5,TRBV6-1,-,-,CASSQGPTWGETQYF,TGTGCCAGCAGTCAGGGACCGACCTGGGGGGAGACCCAGTACTTC
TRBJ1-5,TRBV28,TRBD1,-,CASSLGQGDDQPQHF,TGTGCCAGCAGTTTAGGACAGGGTGACGATCAGCCCCAGCATTTT
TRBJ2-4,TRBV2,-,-,CASRQTGAKNIQYF,TGTGCCAGCAGGCAAACAGGAGCCAAAAACATTCAGTACTTC
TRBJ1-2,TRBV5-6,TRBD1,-,CASSRDREYGYTF,TGTGCCAGCAGCCGCGACAGGGAGTATGGCTACACCTTC
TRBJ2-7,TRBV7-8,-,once,CASSSFGAPYEQYF,TGTGCCAGCAGCTCTTTCGGGGCCCCCTACGAGCAGTACTTC
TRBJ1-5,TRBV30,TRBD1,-,CAWSLRTGRNQPQHF,TGTGCCTGGAGTTTACGGACAGGGCGGAATCAGCCCCAGCATTTT
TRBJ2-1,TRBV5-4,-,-,CASSLDASTPIGEQFF,TGTGCCAGCAGCTTGGATGCGTCTACCCCCATTGGAGAGCAGTTCTTC
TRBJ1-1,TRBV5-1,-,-,CASADGNGAFF,TGCGCCAGCGCCGACGGAAACGGAGCTTTCTTT
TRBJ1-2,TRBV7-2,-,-,CASSLSRNYGYTF,TGTGCCAGCAGCTTAAGCAGGAACTATGGCTACACCTTC
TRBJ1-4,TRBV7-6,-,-,CASSLGGSEEKLFF,TGTGCCAGCAGCTTAGGGGGTTCAGAGGAAAAACTGTTTTTT
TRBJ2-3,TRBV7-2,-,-,CASSFSLGADTQYF,TGTGCCAGCAGCTTTTCCTTGGGGGCAGATACGCAGTATTTT
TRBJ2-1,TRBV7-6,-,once,CASSPRGPGETRNEQFF,TGTGCCAGCAGCCCTCGGGGGCCAGGGGAAACTAGGAATGAGCAGTTCTTC
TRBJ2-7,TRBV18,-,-,CASSPGGYEQYF,TGTGCCAGCTCACCAGGGGGCTACGAGCAGTACTTC
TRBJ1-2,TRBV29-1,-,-,CSVTANYGYTF,TGCAGCGTGACAGCTAACTATGGCTACACCTTC
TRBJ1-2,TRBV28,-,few,CASSAGDGYTF,TGTGCCAGCAGCGCAGGGGATGGCTACACCTTC
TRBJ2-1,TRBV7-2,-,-,CASSLGTRGNEQFF,TGTGCCAGCAGCTTAGGTACGCGGGGTAATGAGCAGTTCTTC
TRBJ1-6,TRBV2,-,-,CASSVRGLNSPLHF,TGTGCCAGCAGTGTGAGGGGCCTTAATTCACCCCTCCACTTT
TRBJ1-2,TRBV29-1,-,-,CMCRGPNYGYTF,TGCATGTGTCGTGGGCCTAACTATGGCTACACCTTC
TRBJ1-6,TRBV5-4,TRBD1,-,CASSSDRVGNSPLHF,TGTGCCAGCAGCTCGGACAGGGTCGGCAATTCACCCCTCCACTTT
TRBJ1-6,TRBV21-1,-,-,CASSKERAWIFSNSPLHF,TGTGCCAGCAGCAAAGAACGTGCGTGGATCTTCTCTAATTCACCCCTCCACTTT
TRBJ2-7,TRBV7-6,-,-,CASSLQGSGAYEQYF,TGTGCCAGCAGCCTACAGGGTTCTGGGGCCTACGAGCAGTACTTC
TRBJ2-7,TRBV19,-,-,CASSTYWESYEQYF,TGTGCCAGTAGTACTTATTGGGAGTCCTACGAGCAGTACTTC
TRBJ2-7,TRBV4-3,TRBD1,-,CASSQNGQGARQYF,TGCGCCAGCAGCCAAAACGGGCAGGGGGCAAGGCAGTACTTC
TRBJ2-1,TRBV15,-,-,CATSRDLTGANEQFF,TGTGCCACCAGCAGAGATTTAACGGGAGCAAATGAGCAGTTCTTC
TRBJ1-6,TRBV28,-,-,CASSSLAIRALHF,TGTGCCAGCAGTTCCTTAGCAATTCGGGCACTCCACTTT
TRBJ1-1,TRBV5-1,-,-,CASSLQTNTEAFF,TGCGCCAGCAGCTTGCAGACGAACACTGAAGCTTTCTTT
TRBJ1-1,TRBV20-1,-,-,CSALGVEAFF,TGCAGTGCTTTGGGGGTTGAAGCTTTCTTT
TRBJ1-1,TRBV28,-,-,CASSLQGQVAFF,TGTGCCAGCAGTTTACAGGGACAAGTAGCTTTCTTT
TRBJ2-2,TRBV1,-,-,CTSTRVGTTNTGELFF,TGCACCAGCACCCGGGTCGGGACAACGAACACCGGGGAGCTGTTTTTT
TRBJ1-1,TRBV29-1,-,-,CSVGRRMNTEAFF,TGCAGCGTTGGCCGCCGTATGAACACTGAAGCTTTCTTT
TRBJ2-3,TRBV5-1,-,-,CASSLAIGVSTDTQYF,TGCGCCAGCAGCTTGGCCATCGGGGTTAGCACAGATACGCAGTATTTT
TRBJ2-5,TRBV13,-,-,CASSLGGDSQETQYF,TGTGCCAGCAGCTTAGGAGGCGACAGCCAAGAGACCCAGTACTTC
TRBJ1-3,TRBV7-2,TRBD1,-,CASSQRTGDGNTIYF,TGTGCCAGCAGCCAGAGGACAGGGGACGGAAACACCATATATTTT
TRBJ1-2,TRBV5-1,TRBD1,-,CASSSGQGVSGYTF,TGCGCCAGCAGCTCGGGACAGGGGGTGAGTGGCTACACCTTC
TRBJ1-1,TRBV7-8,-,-,CASSLARGRSSAEAFF,TGTGCCAGCAGCTTAGCCCGGGGGCGATCCTCCGCTGAAGCTTTCTTT
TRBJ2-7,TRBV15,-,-,CATSRDRQPSYEQYF,TGTGCCACCAGCAGGGATCGACAGCCTTCCTACGAGCAGTACTTC
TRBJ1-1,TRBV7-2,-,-,CASSPIRDAEAFF,TGTGCCAGCAGCCCCATTCGGGACGCTGAAGCTTTCTTT
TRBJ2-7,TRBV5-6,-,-,CASSSVDSYEQYF,TGTGCCAGCAGCTCAGTAGACAGCTACGAGCAGTACTTC
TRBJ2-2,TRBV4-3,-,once,CASSQDPHGPWGTGELFF,TGCGCCAGCAGCCAAGACCCTCACGGGCCGTGGGGCACCGGGGAGCTGTTTTTT
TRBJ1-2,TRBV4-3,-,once,CASSHVGGYTF,TGCGCCAGCAGCCATGTAGGTGGCTACACCTTC